This T cell receptor beta chain originates from a study of blood T cell repertoires in COVID-19. About the research overall: COVID-19 samples from acute and convalescent phases originated in the United States, Italy and Spain. Nucleic acid was either cDNA or gDNA, and it came from T cells, B-cell-depleted T cells, or PBMCs.

Methods used by the authors: By means of reference gene primer amplification, nucleated cell counts were estimated. Measured with immunoSEQ multiplex PCR; TCRdb has only the in-frame clones, and not every one. V and J calls and clone size follow that table, whereas D and trimming were derived from the DNA. The repertoire holds over 150,000 clones, approximately 85% seen once, with about 6.9% in the top ten. Germline V CDR1 and CDR2: SGHAT, FQNNGV. V was trimmed by 3 bases and J by 2 bases, leaving 11 bases between them. This CDR3 has 16 residues. Seattle enrolled patients during active infection and tracked them longitudinally.

This chain joins TRBV11-2 and TRBJ1-6; weak D call: TRBD1 (6 bases). This sequence originates from a man older than 75 with COVID-19, enrolled during active disease. What was sequenced was peripheral blood. The CDR3 region is CASSFGGDTYNSPLHF. The CDR3 DNA reads TGTGCCAGCAGCTTCGGGGGGGACACCTATAATTCACCCCTCCACTTT.